Listed below are T cell receptor beta chains from one sample, sequenced in a study of CD8+CD57+ T cells in acquired aplastic anemia. TCRdb recomputed calls from the reads with MiXCR, one row per CDR3 protein. The sample consists of over 150,000 distinct CDR3 sequences, less than 65% of them appearing once. The sample taken for sequencing was sorted CD4+, CD8+, or CD8+CD57+ T cells (not recorded which) from PBMCs. Receptors were obtained from a human donor with aplastic anemia. Both conserved end residues are part of each CDR3. Fields, in order: V gene, D gene, J gene, CDR3 length, clone size, CDR3 protein, CDR3 DNA. A D gene is named only where the DNA matches it firmly. Clone size is shown for a subset of rows, as once, few, many or a class of expanded clone.

v_call: TRBV3-1
d_call: TRBD2
j_call: TRBJ2-7
cdr3_length: 18
clone_size: NA
cdr3_aa: CASSLVHGGSVPHYEQYF
cdr3_nt: TGTGCCAGCAGCCTAGTTCACGGGGGGTCCGTTCCTCACTACGAGCAGTACTTC

v_call: TRBV7-2
d_call: TRBD1
j_call: TRBJ2-7
cdr3_length: 12
clone_size: few
cdr3_aa: CASSGQGYEQYF
cdr3_nt: TGTGCCAGTAGTGGACAGGGCTACGAGCAGTACTTC

v_call: TRBV7-9
d_call: NA
j_call: TRBJ2-7
cdr3_length: 12
clone_size: NA
cdr3_aa: CASSLQGNKQYF
cdr3_nt: TGTGCTAGCAGTTTACAGGGCAACAAGCAGTACTTC

v_call: TRBV7-2
d_call: NA
j_call: TRBJ1-6
cdr3_length: 14
clone_size: NA
cdr3_aa: CASSLGGGTSPLHF
cdr3_nt: TGTGCCAGCAGCTTGGGGGGTGGGACGTCACCCCTCCACTTT

v_call: TRBV20-1
d_call: NA
j_call: TRBJ1-2
cdr3_length: 13
clone_size: many
cdr3_aa: CSARDARGDGYTF
cdr3_nt: TGCAGTGCTAGAGATGCCAGGGGCGATGGCTACACCTTC

v_call: TRBV5-1
d_call: TRBD1
j_call: TRBJ2-7
cdr3_length: 14
clone_size: once
cdr3_aa: CASTSGQGVLEQYF
cdr3_nt: TGCGCCAGCACCTCGGGACAGGGGGTGTTAGAGCAGTACTTC

v_call: TRBV2
d_call: TRBD1
j_call: TRBJ1-6
cdr3_length: 14
clone_size: NA
cdr3_aa: CASMLGQGKAPLHF
cdr3_nt: TGTGCCAGCATGCTCGGACAGGGGAAGGCACCCCTCCACTTT

v_call: TRBV9
d_call: NA
j_call: TRBJ2-3
cdr3_length: 16
clone_size: many
cdr3_aa: CASSVRGLTSTDTQYF
cdr3_nt: TGTGCCAGCAGCGTAAGAGGGCTCACTAGCACAGATACGCAGTATTTT

v_call: TRBV7-2
d_call: NA
j_call: TRBJ1-5
cdr3_length: 14
clone_size: NA
cdr3_aa: CASSGERSNQPQHF
cdr3_nt: TGTGCCAGCAGCGGGGAACGTAGCAATCAGCCCCAGCATTTT

v_call: TRBV19
d_call: NA
j_call: TRBJ2-7
cdr3_length: 14
clone_size: NA
cdr3_aa: CASSIGQEAYEQYF
cdr3_nt: TGTGCCAGTAGTATAGGACAGGAAGCCTACGAGCAGTACTTC

v_call: TRBV4-3
d_call: TRBD1
j_call: TRBJ2-7
cdr3_length: 17
clone_size: NA
cdr3_aa: CASSQDDFQGARYEQYF
cdr3_nt: TGCGCCAGCAGCCAAGATGATTTTCAGGGGGCGCGGTACGAGCAGTACTTC

v_call: TRBV24-1
d_call: TRBD2
j_call: TRBJ2-3
cdr3_length: 17
clone_size: NA
cdr3_aa: CATSGLSTSGETDTQYF
cdr3_nt: TGTGCCACCAGTGGTTTATCGACTAGCGGGGAGACAGATACGCAGTATTTT

v_call: TRBV15
d_call: NA
j_call: TRBJ1-2
cdr3_length: 12
clone_size: NA
cdr3_aa: CATGGQFYGYTF
cdr3_nt: TGTGCCACCGGTGGGCAGTTCTATGGCTACACCTTC

v_call: TRBV24-1
d_call: TRBD1
j_call: TRBJ2-5
cdr3_length: 17
clone_size: NA
cdr3_aa: CATSDPLPGTGRETQYF
cdr3_nt: TGTGCCACCAGTGATCCCCTCCCCGGGACAGGGCGAGAGACCCAGTACTTC

v_call: TRBV20-1
d_call: TRBD1
j_call: TRBJ2-7
cdr3_length: 15
clone_size: few
cdr3_aa: CSAETGATVAYEQYF
cdr3_nt: TGCAGTGCAGAGACAGGGGCCACCGTAGCCTACGAGCAGTACTTC

v_call: TRBV2
d_call: TRBD1
j_call: TRBJ1-6
cdr3_length: 16
clone_size: once
cdr3_aa: CASRASGGLRDSPLHF
cdr3_nt: TGTGCCAGCAGGGCCTCAGGGGGTTTAAGAGATTCACCCCTCCACTTT

v_call: TRBV6-1
d_call: NA
j_call: TRBJ2-5
cdr3_length: 15
clone_size: many
cdr3_aa: CASSEIQGGAETQYF
cdr3_nt: TGTGCCAGCAGTGAAATACAGGGAGGAGCAGAGACCCAGTACTTC

v_call: TRBV7-7
d_call: NA
j_call: TRBJ2-2
cdr3_length: 13
clone_size: few
cdr3_aa: CASSLAFTGELFF
cdr3_nt: TGTGCTAGCAGCTTAGCTTTTACCGGGGAGCTGTTTTTT

v_call: TRBV7-8
d_call: TRBD1
j_call: TRBJ2-7
cdr3_length: 16
clone_size: NA
cdr3_aa: CASSSLGQGAHSEQYF
cdr3_nt: TGTGCCAGCAGCTCCCTCGGACAGGGGGCGCATAGCGAGCAGTACTTC

v_call: TRBV29-1
d_call: TRBD1
j_call: TRBJ2-7
cdr3_length: 14
clone_size: NA
cdr3_aa: CSVVDRGQVYEQYF
cdr3_nt: TGCAGCGTCGTTGATAGGGGGCAAGTCTACGAGCAGTACTTC

v_call: TRBV7-2
d_call: TRBD1
j_call: TRBJ2-3
cdr3_length: 13
clone_size: NA
cdr3_aa: CASSSGTGDTQYF
cdr3_nt: TGTGCCAGCAGTTCCGGGACAGGGGATACGCAGTATTTT

v_call: TRBV5-1
d_call: TRBD1
j_call: TRBJ2-2
cdr3_length: 17
clone_size: many
cdr3_aa: CASSFQDRPPMAGELFF
cdr3_nt: TGCGCCAGCAGCTTTCAGGACAGGCCTCCGATGGCCGGGGAGCTGTTTTTT

v_call: TRBV19
d_call: TRBD2
j_call: TRBJ2-1
cdr3_length: 15
clone_size: NA
cdr3_aa: CASSIGGTTYNEQFF
cdr3_nt: TGTGCCAGTAGTATAGGGGGGACTACCTACAATGAGCAGTTCTTC

v_call: TRBV5-4
d_call: TRBD1
j_call: TRBJ1-3
cdr3_length: 16
clone_size: NA
cdr3_aa: CASSVDRGSSGNTIYF
cdr3_nt: TGTGCCAGCAGCGTTGACAGGGGAAGCTCTGGAAACACCATATATTTT

v_call: TRBV20-1
d_call: NA
j_call: TRBJ2-3
cdr3_length: 17
clone_size: many
cdr3_aa: CSASLTVSGGWTDTQYF
cdr3_nt: TGCAGTGCTAGCCTAACCGTGTCCGGGGGTTGGACAGATACGCAGTATTTT

v_call: TRBV4-1
d_call: NA
j_call: TRBJ1-1
cdr3_length: 13
clone_size: many
cdr3_aa: CASSPINKPEAFF
cdr3_nt: TGCGCCAGCAGCCCTATTAATAAACCTGAAGCTTTCTTT

v_call: TRBV24-1
d_call: NA
j_call: TRBJ2-1
cdr3_length: 15
clone_size: NA
cdr3_aa: CANSDWEGVHNEQFF
cdr3_nt: TGTGCCAACAGTGATTGGGAGGGGGTACACAATGAGCAGTTCTTC

v_call: TRBV6-1
d_call: NA
j_call: TRBJ1-4
cdr3_length: 16
clone_size: few
cdr3_aa: CASSEAAGGANEKLFF
cdr3_nt: TGTGCCAGCAGTGAAGCTGCGGGGGGGGCTAATGAAAAACTGTTTTTT

v_call: TRBV6-4
d_call: NA
j_call: TRBJ1-6
cdr3_length: 15
clone_size: NA
cdr3_aa: CASSDNEGSQSPLHF
cdr3_nt: TGTGCCAGCAGTGACAATGAGGGGTCCCAATCACCCCTCCACTTT

v_call: TRBV9
d_call: TRBD2
j_call: TRBJ2-1
cdr3_length: 15
clone_size: NA
cdr3_aa: CASSVGDSGGDEQFF
cdr3_nt: TGTGCCAGCAGCGTAGGCGATAGCGGGGGGGACGAGCAGTTCTTC

v_call: TRBV7-3
d_call: NA
j_call: TRBJ2-2
cdr3_length: 15
clone_size: NA
cdr3_aa: CASSIGVANTGELFF
cdr3_nt: TGTGCCAGCAGCATCGGGGTCGCGAACACCGGGGAGCTGTTTTTT

v_call: TRBV19
d_call: TRBD1
j_call: TRBJ2-3
cdr3_length: 12
clone_size: NA
cdr3_aa: CASSTGEHTQYF
cdr3_nt: TGTGCCAGTTCGACAGGGGAACATACGCAGTATTTT

v_call: TRBV2
d_call: NA
j_call: TRBJ2-7
cdr3_length: 14
clone_size: NA
cdr3_aa: CASSGPIPAYEQYF
cdr3_nt: TGTGCCAGCAGCGGCCCGATACCAGCCTACGAGCAGTACTTC

v_call: TRBV20-1
d_call: TRBD2
j_call: TRBJ2-5
cdr3_length: 16
clone_size: NA
cdr3_aa: CSARGGTSQYQETQYF
cdr3_nt: TGCAGTGCTAGGGGGGGGACTAGCCAGTACCAAGAGACCCAGTACTTC

v_call: TRBV5-1
d_call: NA
j_call: TRBJ2-7
cdr3_length: 14
clone_size: many
cdr3_aa: CASSLAASSYEQYF
cdr3_nt: TGCGCCAGCAGCTTGGCCGCCAGCTCCTACGAGCAGTACTTC

v_call: TRBV6-1
d_call: TRBD1
j_call: TRBJ1-2
cdr3_length: 13
clone_size: NA
cdr3_aa: CASRDRTGSGYTF
cdr3_nt: TGTGCCAGCAGAGATAGGACAGGGAGTGGCTACACCTTC

v_call: TRBV7-9
d_call: TRBD1
j_call: TRBJ1-5
cdr3_length: 14
clone_size: NA
cdr3_aa: CASRRDREGQPQHF
cdr3_nt: TGTGCCAGCAGACGGGACAGGGAGGGACAGCCCCAGCATTTT

v_call: TRBV5-1
d_call: TRBD2
j_call: TRBJ2-3
cdr3_length: 15
clone_size: NA
cdr3_aa: CASSLEREGTDTQYF
cdr3_nt: TGCGCCAGCAGTTTAGAGCGGGAGGGAACAGATACGCAGTATTTT

v_call: TRBV7-6
d_call: NA
j_call: TRBJ2-1
cdr3_length: 13
clone_size: NA
cdr3_aa: CTSSADGGNEQFF
cdr3_nt: TGTACCAGCAGCGCCGACGGGGGCAATGAGCAGTTCTTC

v_call: TRBV10-3
d_call: NA
j_call: TRBJ2-5
cdr3_length: 14
clone_size: NA
cdr3_aa: CAISESGAGETQYF
cdr3_nt: TGTGCCATCAGTGAGTCAGGAGCCGGGGAGACCCAGTACTTC

v_call: TRBV24-1
d_call: NA
j_call: TRBJ1-5
cdr3_length: 12
clone_size: NA
cdr3_aa: CATRQGNEPQHF
cdr3_nt: TGTGCCACCAGACAGGGTAATGAGCCCCAGCATTTT

v_call: TRBV19
d_call: NA
j_call: TRBJ1-6
cdr3_length: 11
clone_size: once
cdr3_aa: CALPRGSPLHF
cdr3_nt: TGTGCCTTGCCAAGGGGTTCACCCCTCCACTTT

v_call: TRBV13
d_call: NA
j_call: TRBJ2-3
cdr3_length: 13
clone_size: many
cdr3_aa: CASSPVGGDTQYF
cdr3_nt: TGTGCCAGCAGCCCCGTCGGGGGAGATACGCAGTATTTT

v_call: TRBV25-1
d_call: NA
j_call: TRBJ2-5
cdr3_length: 15
clone_size: NA
cdr3_aa: CASSELGGKVETQYF
cdr3_nt: TGTGCCAGCAGTGAATTAGGGGGTAAGGTCGAGACCCAGTACTTC

v_call: TRBV30
d_call: NA
j_call: TRBJ1-6
cdr3_length: 16
clone_size: few
cdr3_aa: CAWSGVRERSNSPLHF
cdr3_nt: TGTGCCTGGAGTGGGGTCAGGGAAAGAAGTAATTCACCCCTCCACTTT

v_call: TRBV6-1
d_call: NA
j_call: TRBJ1-1
cdr3_length: 12
clone_size: many
cdr3_aa: CASIKHNTEAFF
cdr3_nt: TGTGCCAGCATCAAGCATAACACTGAAGCTTTCTTT

v_call: TRBV11-3
d_call: TRBD2
j_call: TRBJ2-7
cdr3_length: 16
clone_size: NA
cdr3_aa: CASSQDSGRASYEQYF
cdr3_nt: TGTGCCAGCAGCCAAGATAGCGGGAGGGCCAGCTACGAGCAGTACTTC

v_call: TRBV6-5
d_call: NA
j_call: TRBJ2-1
cdr3_length: 16
clone_size: NA
cdr3_aa: CASSYPLEGTNNEQFF
cdr3_nt: TGTGCCAGCAGTTACCCTCTAGAGGGTACGAACAATGAGCAGTTCTTC

v_call: TRBV2
d_call: TRBD1
j_call: TRBJ2-5
cdr3_length: 15
clone_size: NA
cdr3_aa: CASSEGRQGTQTQYF
cdr3_nt: TGTGCCAGCAGTGAAGGAAGACAGGGGACACAGACCCAGTACTTC

v_call: TRBV7-2
d_call: NA
j_call: TRBJ1-6
cdr3_length: 13
clone_size: NA
cdr3_aa: CASSSDPVSPLHF
cdr3_nt: TGTGCCAGCAGCTCCGACCCGGTTTCACCCCTCCACTTT

v_call: TRBV20-1
d_call: NA
j_call: TRBJ1-5
cdr3_length: 17
clone_size: NA
cdr3_aa: CSARGGPGGFSNQPQHF
cdr3_nt: TGCAGTGCTAGGGGGGGCCCGGGGGGTTTCAGCAATCAGCCCCAGCATTTT

v_call: TRBV7-8
d_call: NA
j_call: TRBJ1-3
cdr3_length: 13
clone_size: NA
cdr3_aa: CASSIHSGNTIYF
cdr3_nt: TGTGCCAGCAGCATACACTCTGGAAACACCATATATTTT

v_call: TRBV2
d_call: TRBD1
j_call: TRBJ1-4
cdr3_length: 15
clone_size: few
cdr3_aa: CASSEETGGLEKLFF
cdr3_nt: TGTGCCAGCAGTGAGGAGACAGGGGGACTTGAAAAACTGTTTTTT

v_call: TRBV4-1
d_call: TRBD1
j_call: TRBJ2-2
cdr3_length: 16
clone_size: many
cdr3_aa: CASSALRDSYTGELFF
cdr3_nt: TGCGCCAGCAGCGCGCTCCGGGACAGTTACACCGGGGAGCTGTTTTTT

v_call: TRBV7-8
d_call: TRBD1
j_call: TRBJ1-6
cdr3_length: 14
clone_size: NA
cdr3_aa: CASSLGQGLTPLHF
cdr3_nt: TGTGCCAGCAGCTTGGGACAGGGTCTGACACCCCTCCACTTT